This TCR beta chain was identified in a study of T cell repertoires in cytomegalovirus infection. Using its own MiXCR run on the reads, TCRdb lists one record per CDR3 protein. This sample carries 150,000 to 200,000 distinct CDR3 sequences, roughly 27% of them seen once, and the ten largest clones take approximately 30%. Germline V gene lookup returns CDR1 SQVTM and CDR2 ANQGSEA. Trimming removed 4 bases from V and 0 bases from J, with 19 bases in between. The length of the CDR3 is 18 residues. The chain links TRBV29-1 to TRBJ2-6, with D tentatively TRBD1 or TRBD2 (5 bases each). The sequenced material came from PBMCs. The TCR was taken from a human donor in good health (CMV status not recorded). Some clones in this sample may be carry-over from other donors' samples. CDR3 sequence: CSVGQSWDPSSGANVLTF. Written as DNA, the CDR3 is TGCAGCGTTGGGCAGTCGTGGGACCCAAGCTCTGGGGCCAACGTCCTGACTTTC.